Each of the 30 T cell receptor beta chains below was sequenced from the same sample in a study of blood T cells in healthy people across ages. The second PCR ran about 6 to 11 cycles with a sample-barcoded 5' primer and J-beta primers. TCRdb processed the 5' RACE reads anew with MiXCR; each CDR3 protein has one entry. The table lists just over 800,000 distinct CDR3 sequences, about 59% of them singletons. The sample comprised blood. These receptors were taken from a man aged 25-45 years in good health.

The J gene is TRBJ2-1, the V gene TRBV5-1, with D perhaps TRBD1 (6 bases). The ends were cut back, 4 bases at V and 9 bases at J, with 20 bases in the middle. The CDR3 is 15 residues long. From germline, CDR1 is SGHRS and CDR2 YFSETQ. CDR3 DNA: TGCGCCAGCAGCCCACGGACAGAACGGGGCGGTGAGCAGTTCTTC. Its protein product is CASSPRTERGGEQFF.

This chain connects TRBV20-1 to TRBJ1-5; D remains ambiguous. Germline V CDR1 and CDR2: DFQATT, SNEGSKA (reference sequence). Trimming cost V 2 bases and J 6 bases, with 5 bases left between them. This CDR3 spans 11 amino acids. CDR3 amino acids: CSARMGQPQHF. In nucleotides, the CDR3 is TGCAGTGCTAGAATGGGTCAGCCCCAGCATTTT.

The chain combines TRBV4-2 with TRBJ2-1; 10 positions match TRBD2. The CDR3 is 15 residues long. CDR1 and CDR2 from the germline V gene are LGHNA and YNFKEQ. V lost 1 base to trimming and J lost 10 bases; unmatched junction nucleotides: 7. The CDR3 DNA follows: TGTGCCAGCAGCCAAGGCCAGCGGGGGGGCGTCGAGCAGTTCTTC. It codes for CASSQGQRGGVEQFF.

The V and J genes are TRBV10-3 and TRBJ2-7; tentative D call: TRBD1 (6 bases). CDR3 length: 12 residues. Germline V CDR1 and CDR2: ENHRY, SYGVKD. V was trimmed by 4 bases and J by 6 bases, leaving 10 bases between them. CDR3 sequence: CAISVQGGEQYF. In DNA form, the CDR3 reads TGTGCCATCAGTGTACAGGGTGGCGAGCAGTACTTC.

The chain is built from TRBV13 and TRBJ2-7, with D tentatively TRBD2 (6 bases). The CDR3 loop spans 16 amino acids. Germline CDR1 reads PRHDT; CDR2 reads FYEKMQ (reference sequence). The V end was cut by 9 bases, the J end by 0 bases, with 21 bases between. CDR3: CASSPLEGFSSYEQYF. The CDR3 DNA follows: TGTGCCAGTAGCCCTCTGGAGGGATTCAGCTCCTACGAGCAGTACTTC.

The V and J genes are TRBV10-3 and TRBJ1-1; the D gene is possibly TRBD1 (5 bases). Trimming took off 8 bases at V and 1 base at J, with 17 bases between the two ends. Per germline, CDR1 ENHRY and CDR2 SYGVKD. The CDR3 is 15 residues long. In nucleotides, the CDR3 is TGTGCCATCTCCGGGGAGGGGTTTACGAACACTGAAGCTTTCTTT. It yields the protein CAISGEGFTNTEAFF.

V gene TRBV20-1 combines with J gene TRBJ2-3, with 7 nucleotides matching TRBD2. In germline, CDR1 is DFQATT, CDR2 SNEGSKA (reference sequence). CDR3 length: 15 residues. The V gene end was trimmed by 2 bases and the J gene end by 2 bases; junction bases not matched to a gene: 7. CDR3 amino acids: CSARKPGGLTDTQYF. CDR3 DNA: TGCAGTGCTAGAAAGCCGGGGGGACTCACAGATACGCAGTATTTT.

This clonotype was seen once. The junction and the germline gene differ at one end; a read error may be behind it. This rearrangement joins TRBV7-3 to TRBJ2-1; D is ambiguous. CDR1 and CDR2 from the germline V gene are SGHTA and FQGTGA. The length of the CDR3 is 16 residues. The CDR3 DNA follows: TGTGCCTGCAGCTTAACGTTCGCCCAAGAGTTCAATGAGCAGTTCTTC. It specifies CACSLTFAQEFNEQFF.

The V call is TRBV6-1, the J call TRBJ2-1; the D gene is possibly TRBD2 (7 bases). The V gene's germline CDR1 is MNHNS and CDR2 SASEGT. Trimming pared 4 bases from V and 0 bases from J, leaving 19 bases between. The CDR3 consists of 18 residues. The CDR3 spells CASSGEGGRGSSYNEQFF. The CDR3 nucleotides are TGTGCCAGCAGTGGCGAAGGGGGGAGGGGGAGCTCCTACAATGAGCAGTTCTTC.

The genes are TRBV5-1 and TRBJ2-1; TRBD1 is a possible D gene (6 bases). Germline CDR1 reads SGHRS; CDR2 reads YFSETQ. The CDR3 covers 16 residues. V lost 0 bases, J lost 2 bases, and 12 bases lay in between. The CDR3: CASSLEARDTYNEQFF. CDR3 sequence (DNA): TGCGCCAGCAGCTTGGAAGCGAGGGACACCTACAATGAGCAGTTCTTC.

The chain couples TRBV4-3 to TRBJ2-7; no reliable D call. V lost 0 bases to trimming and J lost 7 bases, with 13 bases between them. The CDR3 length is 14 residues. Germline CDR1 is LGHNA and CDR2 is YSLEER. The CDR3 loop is CASSQEGSHNEQYF. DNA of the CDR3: TGCGCCAGCAGCCAAGAGGGTAGCCACAATGAGCAGTACTTC.

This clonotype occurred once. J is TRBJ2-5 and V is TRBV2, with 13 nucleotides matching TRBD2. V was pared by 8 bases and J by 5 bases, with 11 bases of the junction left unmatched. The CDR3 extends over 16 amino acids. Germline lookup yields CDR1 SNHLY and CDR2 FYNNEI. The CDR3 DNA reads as TGTGCCAGCGACCGGTCGACTAGCGGGGGGCTGGAGACCCAGTACTTC. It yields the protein CASDRSTSGGLETQYF.

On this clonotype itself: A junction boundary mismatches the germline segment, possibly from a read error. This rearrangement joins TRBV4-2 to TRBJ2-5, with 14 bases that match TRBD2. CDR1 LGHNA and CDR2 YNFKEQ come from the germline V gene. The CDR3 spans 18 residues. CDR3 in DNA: TGTGCCAGCAGCCAAGGGACTAGCGGGGGGCCCTACCAAGAGACCCGGTACTTC. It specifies CASSQGTSGGPYQETRYF.

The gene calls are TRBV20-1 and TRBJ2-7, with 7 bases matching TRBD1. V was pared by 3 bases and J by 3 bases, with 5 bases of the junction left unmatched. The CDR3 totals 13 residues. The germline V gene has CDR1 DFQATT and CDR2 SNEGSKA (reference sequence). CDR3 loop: CSARAGTDYEQYF. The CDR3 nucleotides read TGCAGTGCTAGGGCCGGGACAGACTACGAGCAGTACTTC.

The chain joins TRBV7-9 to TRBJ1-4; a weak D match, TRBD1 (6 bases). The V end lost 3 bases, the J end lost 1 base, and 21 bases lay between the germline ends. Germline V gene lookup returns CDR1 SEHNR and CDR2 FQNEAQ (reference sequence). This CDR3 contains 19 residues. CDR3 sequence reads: CASSLGEAGGAGTNEKLFF. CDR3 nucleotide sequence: TGTGCCAGCAGCTTGGGGGAAGCGGGGGGGGCCGGAACTAATGAAAAACTGTTTTTT.

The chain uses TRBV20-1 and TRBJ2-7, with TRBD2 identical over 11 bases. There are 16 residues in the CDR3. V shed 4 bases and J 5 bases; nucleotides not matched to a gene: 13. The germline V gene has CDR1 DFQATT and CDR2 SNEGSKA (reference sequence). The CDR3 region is CSAIVALAGGANEQYF. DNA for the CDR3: TGCAGTGCTATAGTCGCCTTAGCGGGGGGGGCCAACGAGCAGTACTTC.

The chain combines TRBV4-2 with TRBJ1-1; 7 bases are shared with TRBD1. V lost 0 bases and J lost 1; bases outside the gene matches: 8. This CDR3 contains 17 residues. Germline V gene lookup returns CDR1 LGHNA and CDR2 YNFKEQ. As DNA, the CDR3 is TGTGCCAGCAGCCAAGAAGGAACCGGGACAGCGAACACTGAAGCTTTCTTT. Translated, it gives CASSQEGTGTANTEAFF.

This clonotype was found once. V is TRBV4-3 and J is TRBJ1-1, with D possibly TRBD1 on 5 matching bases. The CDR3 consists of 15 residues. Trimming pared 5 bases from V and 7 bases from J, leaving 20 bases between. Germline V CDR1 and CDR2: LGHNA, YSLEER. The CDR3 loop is CASSFQRAGRIEAFF. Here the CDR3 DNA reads TGCGCCAGCAGCTTCCAAAGGGCAGGGCGCATTGAAGCTTTCTTT.

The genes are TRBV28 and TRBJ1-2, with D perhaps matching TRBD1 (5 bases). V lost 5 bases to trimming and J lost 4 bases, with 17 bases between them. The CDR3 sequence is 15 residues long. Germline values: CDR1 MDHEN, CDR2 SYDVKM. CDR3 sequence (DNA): TGTGCCAGCAGTGTGGGCAGGGAAAGGGGCTATGGCTACACCTTC. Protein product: CASSVGRERGYGYTF.

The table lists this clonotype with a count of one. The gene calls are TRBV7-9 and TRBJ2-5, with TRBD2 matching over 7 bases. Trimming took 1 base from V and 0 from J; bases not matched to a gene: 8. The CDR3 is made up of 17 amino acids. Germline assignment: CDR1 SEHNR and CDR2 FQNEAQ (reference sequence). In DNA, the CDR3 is TGTGCCAGCAGCTTAGAAGTCGGGGGGAAGTACCAAGAGACCCAGTACTTC. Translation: CASSLEVGGKYQETQYF.

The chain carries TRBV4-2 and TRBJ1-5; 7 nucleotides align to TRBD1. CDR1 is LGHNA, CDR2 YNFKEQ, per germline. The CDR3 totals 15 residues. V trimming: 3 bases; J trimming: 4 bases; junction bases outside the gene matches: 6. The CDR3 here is CASSQDDRANQPQHF. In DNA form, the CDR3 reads TGTGCCAGCAGCCAGGACGACAGGGCAAATCAGCCCCAGCATTTT.

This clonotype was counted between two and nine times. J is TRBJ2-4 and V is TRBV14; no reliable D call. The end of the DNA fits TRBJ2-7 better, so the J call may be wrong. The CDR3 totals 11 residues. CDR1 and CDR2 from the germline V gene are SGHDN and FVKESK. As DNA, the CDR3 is TGTGCCAGCGGTAAATACTACGAGCAGTACTTC. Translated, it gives CASGKYYEQYF.

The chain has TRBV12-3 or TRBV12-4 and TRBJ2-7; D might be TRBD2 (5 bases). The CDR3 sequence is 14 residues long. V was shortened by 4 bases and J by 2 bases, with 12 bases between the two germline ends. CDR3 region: CASSSGRETYEQYF. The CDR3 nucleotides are TGTGCCAGCAGTTCTGGACGGGAAACCTACGAGCAGTACTTC.

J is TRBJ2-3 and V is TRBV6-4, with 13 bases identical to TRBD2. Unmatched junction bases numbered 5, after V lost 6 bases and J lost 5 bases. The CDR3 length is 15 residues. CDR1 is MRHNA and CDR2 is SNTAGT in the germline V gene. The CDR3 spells CASSPLAGGQDTQYF. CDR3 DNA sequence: TGTGCCAGCAGCCCACTAGCGGGGGGGCAAGATACGCAGTATTTT.

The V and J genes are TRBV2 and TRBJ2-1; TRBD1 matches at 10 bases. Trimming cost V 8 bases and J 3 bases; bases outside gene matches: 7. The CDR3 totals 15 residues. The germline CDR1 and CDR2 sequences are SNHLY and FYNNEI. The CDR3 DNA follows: TGTGCCAGCCGAAAGGACAGGGGGGTCTACAATGAGCAGTTCTTC. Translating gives CASRKDRGVYNEQFF.

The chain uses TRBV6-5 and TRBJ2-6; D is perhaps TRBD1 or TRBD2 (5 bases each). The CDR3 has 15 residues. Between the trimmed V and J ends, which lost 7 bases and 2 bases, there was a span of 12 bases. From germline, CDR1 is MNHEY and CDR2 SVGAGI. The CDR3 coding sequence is TGTGCCAGCAATGGCATGGGGGCTGGGGCCAACGTCCTGACTTTC. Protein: CASNGMGAGANVLTF.

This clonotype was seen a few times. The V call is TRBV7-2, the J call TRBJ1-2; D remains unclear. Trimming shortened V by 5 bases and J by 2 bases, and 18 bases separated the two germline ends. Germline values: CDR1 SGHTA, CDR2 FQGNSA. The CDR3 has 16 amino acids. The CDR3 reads CASSLPGSGINYGYTF. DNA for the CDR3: TGTGCCAGCAGCCTCCCGGGTTCCGGAATCAACTATGGCTACACCTTC.

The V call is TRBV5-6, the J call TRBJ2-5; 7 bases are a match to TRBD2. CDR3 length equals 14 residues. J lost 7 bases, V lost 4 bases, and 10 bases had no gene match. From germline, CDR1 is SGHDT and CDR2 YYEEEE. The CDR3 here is CASSARTRSGTQYF. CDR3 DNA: TGTGCCAGCAGCGCCCGGACTAGGTCGGGGACCCAGTACTTC.

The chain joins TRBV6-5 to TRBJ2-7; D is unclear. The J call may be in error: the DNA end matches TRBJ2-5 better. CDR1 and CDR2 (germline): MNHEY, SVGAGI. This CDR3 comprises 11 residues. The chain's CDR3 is CASRSIETQYF. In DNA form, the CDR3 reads TGTGCCAGCAGATCTATAGAGACCCAGTACTTC.

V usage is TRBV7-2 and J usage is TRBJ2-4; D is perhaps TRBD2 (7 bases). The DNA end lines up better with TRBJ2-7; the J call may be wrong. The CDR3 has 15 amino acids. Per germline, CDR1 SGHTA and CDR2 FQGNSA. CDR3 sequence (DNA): TGTGCCAGCAGCTCCGTTGGGGGGGGGCCCTACGAGCAGTACTTC. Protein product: CASSSVGGGPYEQYF.